This note documents a single T cell receptor (beta chain) sequence. This clone was counted once. Its antigen is unknown. No base quality information exists; no much larger clone differs at one position. This sample stems from a study of control samples from healthy donors and cancer patients (dated by TCRdb to between 2020 and 2021). Libraries were prepared through the immunoSEQ multiplex PCR assay. The source is immuneACCESS, and TCRdb retained only in-frame sequences with V and J called. Part of the clones is not carried over; for the studies checked, unresolved V genes explain less than half of this, and the remainder is unexplained. This sample lists 75,000 to 100,000 clones; around 86% were detected once. The ten largest clones capture roughly 1.3% of the sample. CDR1 and CDR2 are drawn from the germline V gene: MDHEN, SYDVKM. V is pruned by 6 bases and J by 3 bases, leaving 8 bases of the junction without a gene match. The CDR3 numbers 15 residues from cysteine through phenylalanine. The read is trimmed to its CDR3 DNA, 45 bases read in frame from base 1.

The rearrangement combines TRBV28 with TRBJ2-1; TRBD2 matches 7 bases in the middle. This receptor was obtained from a woman aged 50 to 60 in good health. Sequencing was carried out using blood. Read as DNA, the sequence is TGTGCCAGCAGCCCTGGCGGGAGTGACTACAATGAGCAGTTCTTC. This gives the protein CASSPGGSDYNEQFF.